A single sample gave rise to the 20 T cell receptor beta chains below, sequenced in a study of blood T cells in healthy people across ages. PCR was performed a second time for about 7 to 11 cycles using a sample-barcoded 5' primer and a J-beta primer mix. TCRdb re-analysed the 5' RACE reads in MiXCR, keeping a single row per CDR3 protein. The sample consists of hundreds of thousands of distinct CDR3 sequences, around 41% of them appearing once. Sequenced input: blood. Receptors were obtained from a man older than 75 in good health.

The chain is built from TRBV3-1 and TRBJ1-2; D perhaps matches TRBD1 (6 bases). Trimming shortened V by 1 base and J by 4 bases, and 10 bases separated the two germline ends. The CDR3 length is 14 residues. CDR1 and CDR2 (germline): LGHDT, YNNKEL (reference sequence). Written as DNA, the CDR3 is TGTGCCAGCAGCCAAGCACAGGGTTCCTATGGCTACACCTTC. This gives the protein CASSQAQGSYGYTF.

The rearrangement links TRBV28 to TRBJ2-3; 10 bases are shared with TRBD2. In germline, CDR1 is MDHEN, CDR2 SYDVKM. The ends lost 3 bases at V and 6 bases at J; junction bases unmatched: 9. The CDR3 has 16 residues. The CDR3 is CASSLWSGRAIDTQYF. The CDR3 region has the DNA TGTGCCAGCAGTTTGTGGAGCGGGAGGGCCATTGATACGCAGTATTTT.

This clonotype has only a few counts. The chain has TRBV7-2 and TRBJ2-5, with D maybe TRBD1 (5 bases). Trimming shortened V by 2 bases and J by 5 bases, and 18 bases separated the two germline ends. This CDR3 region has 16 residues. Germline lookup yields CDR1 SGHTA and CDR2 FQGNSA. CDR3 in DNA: TGTGCCAGCAGCTTACTCAGGGCGACCCTATGGGAGACCCAGTACTTC. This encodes CASSLLRATLWETQYF.

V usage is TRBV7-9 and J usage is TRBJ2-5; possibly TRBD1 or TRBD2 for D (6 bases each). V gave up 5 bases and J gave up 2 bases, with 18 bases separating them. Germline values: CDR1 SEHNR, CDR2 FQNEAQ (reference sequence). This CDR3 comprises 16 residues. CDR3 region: CASSRGGSITQETQYF. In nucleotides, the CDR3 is TGTGCCAGCAGCCGAGGGGGGTCCATTACTCAAGAGACCCAGTACTTC.

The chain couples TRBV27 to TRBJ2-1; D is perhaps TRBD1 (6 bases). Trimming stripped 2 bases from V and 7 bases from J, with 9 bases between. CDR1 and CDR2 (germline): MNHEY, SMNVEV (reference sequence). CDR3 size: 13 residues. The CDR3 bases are TGTGCCAGCAGTTTAGACAGGTGGAATGAGCAGTTCTTC. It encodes CASSLDRWNEQFF.

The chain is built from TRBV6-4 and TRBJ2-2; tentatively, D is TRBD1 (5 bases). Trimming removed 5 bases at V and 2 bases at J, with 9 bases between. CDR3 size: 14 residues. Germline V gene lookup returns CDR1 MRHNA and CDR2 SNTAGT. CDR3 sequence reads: CASSPQGNTGELFF. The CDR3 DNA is TGTGCCAGCAGTCCGCAGGGCAACACCGGGGAGCTGTTTTTT.

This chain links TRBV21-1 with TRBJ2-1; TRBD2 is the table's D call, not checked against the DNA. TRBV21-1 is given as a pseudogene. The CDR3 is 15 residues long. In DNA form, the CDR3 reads TGTGCCGGGGGATTAGCGGGGAGCTCCTACAATGAGCAGTTCTTC. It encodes CAGGLAGSSYNEQFF.

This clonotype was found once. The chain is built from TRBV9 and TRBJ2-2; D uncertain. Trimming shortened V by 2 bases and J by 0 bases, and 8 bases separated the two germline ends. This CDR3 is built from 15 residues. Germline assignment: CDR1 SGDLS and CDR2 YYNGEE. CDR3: CASSVARANTGELFF. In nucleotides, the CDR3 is TGTGCCAGCAGCGTTGCCCGCGCGAACACCGGGGAGCTGTTTTTT.

CDR3 region: CASSLGVEGGQSTDTQYF. Here the CDR3 DNA reads TGTGCCAGCAGCTTAGGAGTGGAGGGCGGACAGAGCACAGATACGCAGTATTTT. This chain joins TRBV11-1 and TRBJ2-3; D assignment may be TRBD1 or TRBD2 (6 bases each). The germline gives CDR1 SGHAT, CDR2 FQDESV (reference sequence). The CDR3 has 18 amino acids. V was pared by 1 base and J by 0 bases, with 17 bases between.

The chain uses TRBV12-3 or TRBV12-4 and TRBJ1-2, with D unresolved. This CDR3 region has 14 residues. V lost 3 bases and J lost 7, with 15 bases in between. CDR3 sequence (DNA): TGTGCCAGCAGTTTCCACGGGGAGTTGGTTGGCTACACCTTC. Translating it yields CASSFHGELVGYTF.

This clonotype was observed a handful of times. CDR3 region: CASSEGSGGTYNEQFF. CDR3 sequence (DNA): TGCGCCAGCAGCGAAGGTAGCGGTGGGACCTACAATGAGCAGTTCTTC. V usage is TRBV5-1 and J usage is TRBJ2-1; TRBD2 might be the D (6 bases). Between the trimmed V and J ends, which lost 4 bases and 2 bases, there was a span of 16 bases. CDR3 length: 16 residues. Germline V gives CDR1 SGHRS, CDR2 YFSETQ.

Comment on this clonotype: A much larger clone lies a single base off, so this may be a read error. Here the CDR3 reads CASSQDTGDSGEQYF. CDR3 bases: TGTGCCAGCAGCCAAGATACCGGGGACAGTGGTGAGCAGTACTTC. The V and J genes are TRBV4-2 and TRBJ2-5; 7 bases line up with TRBD1. The CDR3 has 15 residues. CDR1 and CDR2 from the germline V gene are LGHNA and YNFKEQ. The trim removed 0 bases at V and 11 bases at J, leaving 12 bases unmatched.

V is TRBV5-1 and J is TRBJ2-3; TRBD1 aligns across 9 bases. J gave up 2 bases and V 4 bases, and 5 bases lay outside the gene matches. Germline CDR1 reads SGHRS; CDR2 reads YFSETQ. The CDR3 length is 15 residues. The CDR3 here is CASSGTGTFTDTQYF. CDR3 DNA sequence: TGCGCCAGCAGCGGGACAGGGACCTTCACAGATACGCAGTATTTT.

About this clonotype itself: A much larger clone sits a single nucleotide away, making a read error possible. The CDR3 DNA reads TGCAGTGCAGGAACCAGAAAAGAGACCCAGTTCTTC. Residues: CSAGTRKETQFF. The V and J genes are TRBV20-1 and TRBJ2-1; D uncertain. This CDR3 region has 12 residues. Trimming cost V 6 bases and J 13 bases, with 19 bases left between them. CDR1 and CDR2 from the germline V gene are DFQATT and SNEGSKA (reference sequence).

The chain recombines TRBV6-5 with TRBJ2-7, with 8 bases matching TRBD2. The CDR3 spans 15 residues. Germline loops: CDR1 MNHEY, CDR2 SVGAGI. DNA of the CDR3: TGTGCTTGCAGAGGGAGTGGCGGGGGGCAATACGAGCAGTACTTC. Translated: CACRGSGGGQYEQYF.

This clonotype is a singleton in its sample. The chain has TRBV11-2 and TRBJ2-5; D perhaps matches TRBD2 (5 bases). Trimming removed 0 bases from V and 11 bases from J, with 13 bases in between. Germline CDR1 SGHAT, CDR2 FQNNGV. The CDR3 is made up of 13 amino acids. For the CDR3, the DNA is TGTGCCAGCAGCTTAGAGGTGGGAGATGAGCAGTACTTC. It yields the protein CASSLEVGDEQYF.

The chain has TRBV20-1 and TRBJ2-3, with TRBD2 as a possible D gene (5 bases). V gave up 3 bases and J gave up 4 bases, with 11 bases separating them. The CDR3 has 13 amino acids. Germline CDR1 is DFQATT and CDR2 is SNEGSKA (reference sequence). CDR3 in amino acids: CSASREGADTQYF. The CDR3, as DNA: TGCAGTGCTAGTCGAGAGGGCGCAGATACGCAGTATTTT.

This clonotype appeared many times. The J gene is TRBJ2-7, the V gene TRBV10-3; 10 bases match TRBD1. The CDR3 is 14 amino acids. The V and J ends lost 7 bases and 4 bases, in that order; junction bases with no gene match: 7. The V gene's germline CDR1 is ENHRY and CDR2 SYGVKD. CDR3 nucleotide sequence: TGTGCCATCACCGACAAGGGACAGGGGTACGAGCAGTACTTC. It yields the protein CAITDKGQGYEQYF.

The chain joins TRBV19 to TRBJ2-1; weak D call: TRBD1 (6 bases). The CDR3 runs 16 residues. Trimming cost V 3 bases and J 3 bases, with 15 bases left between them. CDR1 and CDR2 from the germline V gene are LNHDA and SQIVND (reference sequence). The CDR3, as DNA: TGTGCCAGTAGTATCCCGACAGGCGCGATCTACAATGAGCAGTTCTTC. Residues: CASSIPTGAIYNEQFF.

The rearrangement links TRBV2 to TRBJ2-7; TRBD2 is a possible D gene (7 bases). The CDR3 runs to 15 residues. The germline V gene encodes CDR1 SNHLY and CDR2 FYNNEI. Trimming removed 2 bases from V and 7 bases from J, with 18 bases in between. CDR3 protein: CASSERRGGAAEQYF. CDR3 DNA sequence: TGTGCCAGCAGTGAAAGAAGGGGGGGGGCGGCAGAGCAGTACTTC.